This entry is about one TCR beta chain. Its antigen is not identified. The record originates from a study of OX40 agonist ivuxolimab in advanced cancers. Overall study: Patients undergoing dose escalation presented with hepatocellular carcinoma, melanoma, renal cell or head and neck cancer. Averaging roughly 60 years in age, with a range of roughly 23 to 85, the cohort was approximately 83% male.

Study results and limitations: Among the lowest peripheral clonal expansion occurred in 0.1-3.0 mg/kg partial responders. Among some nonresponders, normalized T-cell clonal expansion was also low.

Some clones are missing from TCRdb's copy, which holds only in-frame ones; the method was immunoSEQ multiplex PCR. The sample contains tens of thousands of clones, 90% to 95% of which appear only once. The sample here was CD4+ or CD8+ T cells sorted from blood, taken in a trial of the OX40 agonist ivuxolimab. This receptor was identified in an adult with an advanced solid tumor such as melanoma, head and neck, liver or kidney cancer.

The CDR3: CAISEDRGSIDWTQYF. The DNA of the CDR3 is TGTGCCATCAGCGAAGACAGGGGGTCGATAGATTGGACCCAGTACTTC. The rearrangement links TRBV10-3 to TRBJ2-5; 9 bases match TRBD1. This CDR3 spans 16 amino acids. Germline assignment: CDR1 ENHRY and CDR2 SYGVKD. The J segment lost 7 bases and the V segment lost 6 bases, leaving 15 bases of the junction unmatched.